These 19 T cell receptor beta chains share one sample of origin, sequenced in a study of blood T cell repertoires in COVID-19. Using immunoSEQ multiplex PCR, the repertoire was profiled, and TCRdb retains in-frame clones only, with some absent. This sample has 150,000 to 200,000 clones, with approximately 90% found just once. The specimen sequenced was PBMCs or T cells enriched from blood (not recorded which). Source of these receptors: a young woman who had recovered from COVID-19.

The J gene is TRBJ2-1, the V gene TRBV13, with TRBD2 as a possible D gene (7 bases). The CDR3 runs to 15 residues. CDR1 PRHDT and CDR2 FYEKMQ come from the germline V gene (reference sequence). V was clipped by 4 bases and J by 6 bases, with 16 bases between them. As DNA, the CDR3 is TGTGCCAGCAGCTCACTAGCTGGGGGGGCCAATGAGCAGTTCTTC. Encoded protein: CASSSLAGGANEQFF.

The J gene is TRBJ1-2, the V gene TRBV5-5, with a tentative D call TRBD1 (5 bases). The length of the CDR3 is 14 residues. Trimming took off 4 bases at V and 0 bases at J, with 10 bases between the two ends. Germline CDR1 SGHKS, CDR2 YYEKEE (reference sequence). Written as DNA, the CDR3 is TGTGCCAGCAGCCCCGACAGCTCTAACTATGGCTACACCTTC. Its translation is CASSPDSSNYGYTF.

Only one count was recorded for this clone. The DNA of the CDR3 is TGTGCCAGCAGCGCCCAGAGGGCGACCGAGCAGTACTTC. Translating it yields CASSAQRATEQYF. The chain couples TRBV7-3 to TRBJ2-7; tentatively, D is TRBD2 (5 bases). Germline V gene lookup returns CDR1 SGHTA and CDR2 FQGTGA. The CDR3 is 13 amino acids. Trimming cost V 5 bases and J 6 bases, with 14 bases left between them.

The rearrangement joins TRBV6-4 to TRBJ2-7; 7 bases are a match to TRBD1. Per the germline V gene, CDR1 is MRHNA and CDR2 is SNTAGT. CDR3 length: 14 residues. V was clipped by 2 bases and J by 2 bases; unmatched bases: 3. CDR3 sequence (DNA): TGTGCCAGCAGTGACCGGCAGGGGGCCTACGAGCAGTACTTC. This codes for CASSDRQGAYEQYF.

This clone came up a few times. The chain recombines TRBV7-2 with TRBJ2-7; 9 nucleotides agree with TRBD1. CDR1 and CDR2 (germline): SGHTA, FQGNSA. V gave up 5 bases and J gave up 6 bases; unmatched junction bases: 8. The CDR3 has 14 residues. The CDR3 reads CASSQPDRGGEQYF. In DNA form, the CDR3 reads TGTGCCAGCAGCCAGCCAGACAGGGGGGGCGAGCAGTACTTC.

The chain joins TRBV6-5 to TRBJ2-1; D is possibly TRBD1 (6 bases). This CDR3 contains 15 residues. CDR1 and CDR2 from the germline V gene are MNHEY and SVGAGI. V was pared by 6 bases and J by 1 base, with 13 bases between. The CDR3 loop reads CASRSNRESYNEQFF. As DNA, the CDR3 is TGTGCCAGCAGGAGTAACAGGGAATCCTACAATGAGCAGTTCTTC.

The rearrangement uses TRBV7-9 and TRBJ2-1; the match to TRBD2 covers 7 bases. Germline lookup yields CDR1 SEHNR and CDR2 FQNEAQ (reference sequence). Germline trimming cut 4 bases from V and 9 bases from J; bases unmatched to any gene: 12. This CDR3 contains 15 residues. CDR3: CASSSPRERGGEQFF. CDR3 bases: TGTGCCAGCAGCTCGCCGCGGGAGCGGGGCGGTGAGCAGTTCTTC.

The J gene is TRBJ1-2, the V gene TRBV4-1; 8 bases line up with TRBD1. The germline V gene encodes CDR1 MGHRA and CDR2 YSYEKL. With 4 bases clipped from V and 7 bases from J, the junction kept 8 bases outside the gene matches. There are 14 residues in the CDR3. CDR3 sequence (DNA): TGCGCCAGCAGCCCCAGGGGGCTGATTGGTGGCTACACCTTC. Translation gives CASSPRGLIGGYTF.

V gene TRBV28 combines with J gene TRBJ1-2; D is unresolved. Looked up from germline, CDR1 is MDHEN and CDR2 is SYDVKM. Trimming stripped 7 bases from V and 5 bases from J, with 14 bases between. The CDR3 spans 13 residues. This chain's CDR3 is CASIAPDEYGYTF. The DNA of the CDR3 is TGTGCCAGCATAGCACCCGACGAATATGGCTACACCTTC.

This chain links TRBV27 with TRBJ1-4; 7 bases map to TRBD1. The CDR3 consists of 14 residues. CDR1 and CDR2 (germline): MNHEY, SMNVEV (reference sequence). The V segment lost 5 bases and the J segment 8 bases; nucleotides outside the gene matches: 8. This chain's CDR3 is CASSEDRAAEKLFF. DNA for the CDR3: TGTGCCAGCAGTGAAGACAGGGCGGCGGAAAAACTGTTTTTT.

This CDR3 is CASSDSYRSYGYTF. Here the CDR3 DNA reads TGTGCCAGCAGTGACTCGTACAGGAGCTATGGCTACACCTTC. The chain links TRBV6-4 to TRBJ1-2; D may be TRBD1 (5 bases). The CDR3 runs 14 residues. CDR1 MRHNA and CDR2 SNTAGT come from the germline V gene. The ends were cut back, 0 bases at V and 4 bases at J, with 9 bases in the middle.

V usage is TRBV2 and J usage is TRBJ2-7; 8 bases align to TRBD2. Germline V lookup: CDR1 SNHLY, CDR2 FYNNEI. The CDR3 spans 13 residues. V lost 8 bases, J lost 2 bases, and 5 bases stayed unmatched. The chain's CDR3 is CASRSGGPYEQYF. The CDR3 coding sequence is TGTGCCAGCCGATCGGGGGGGCCCTACGAGCAGTACTTC.

The chain uses TRBV19 and TRBJ2-3; 11 nucleotides align to TRBD2. Per germline, CDR1 LNHDA and CDR2 SQIVND (reference sequence). The V and J ends lost 5 bases and 3 bases, in that order; junction bases with no gene match: 4. The CDR3 runs to 15 residues. DNA for the CDR3: TGTGCCAGTAGTGTACTAGCGGGAGCGACAGATACGCAGTATTTT. It yields the protein CASSVLAGATDTQYF.

V usage is TRBV4-1 and J usage is TRBJ2-2; 10 nucleotides agree with TRBD2. Trimming at V came to 1 base and at J to 4 bases, leaving 9 bases not matched to a gene. Germline CDR1 is MGHRA and CDR2 is YSYEKL. CDR3 length: 18 residues. The chain's CDR3 is CASSQVLSGRMSTGELFF. The DNA for the CDR3 is TGCGCCAGCAGCCAAGTTCTTAGCGGGAGGATGAGCACCGGGGAGCTGTTTTTT.

V and J are TRBV7-6 and TRBJ2-7, with 7 bases aligning to TRBD2. The CDR3 covers 19 residues. Germline-derived CDR1 and CDR2 are SGHVS and FNYEAQ. V lost 1 base, J lost 4 bases, and 19 bases stayed unmatched. The CDR3 nucleotides read TGTGCCAGCAGCTTAGGCCACGCGGGGGAAGACAACTCCTGGTACGAGCAGTACTTC. Its protein is CASSLGHAGEDNSWYEQYF.

This clone appeared a single time. This sequence joins TRBV19 and TRBJ2-1, with D perhaps matching TRBD2 (6 bases). Trimming cost V 4 bases and J 4 bases, with 29 bases left between them. This CDR3 comprises 20 residues. The germline CDR1 and CDR2 sequences are LNHDA and SQIVND (reference sequence). CDR3 sequence (DNA): TGTGCCAGTAGTACCCTATATCCCCCGGGGGTAGCGGTGACTTACAATGAGCAGTTCTTC. Its translation: CASSTLYPPGVAVTYNEQFF. Looking up the rest from reference TRBV19 and TRBJ2-1 gives the full variable domain: DGGITQSPKYLFRKEGQNVTLSCEQNLNHDAMYWYRQDPGQGLRLIYYSQIVNDFQKGDIAEGYSVSREKKESFPLTVTSAQKNPTAFYLCASSTLYPPGVAVTYNEQFFGPGTRLTVL.

The V gene is TRBV5-6, the J gene TRBJ1-4; D is unclear. The CDR3 is made up of 16 amino acids. From germline, CDR1 is SGHDT and CDR2 YYEEEE. Trimming took off 0 bases at V and 6 bases at J, with 15 bases between the two ends. Here the CDR3 reads CASSLALTYEDEKLFF. DNA of the CDR3: TGTGCCAGCAGCTTGGCCTTGACTTATGAGGATGAAAAACTGTTTTTT.

This clone was recorded only once. The V gene is TRBV9, the J gene TRBJ1-3; D remains ambiguous. Between the trimmed V and J ends, which lost 3 bases and 0 bases, there was a span of 10 bases. CDR3 length equals 15 residues. In germline, CDR1 is SGDLS, CDR2 YYNGEE. The CDR3 here is CASSAMTGSGNTIYF. DNA for the CDR3: TGTGCCAGCAGCGCCATGACTGGCTCTGGAAACACCATATATTTT. The full variable domain, in which reference TRBV9 and TRBJ1-3 provide the parts outside the CDR3, is DSGVTQTPKHLITATGQRVTLRCSPRSGDLSVYWYQQSLDQGLQFLIQYYNGEERAKGNILERFSAQQFPDLHSELNLSSLELGDSALYFCASSAMTGSGNTIYFGEGSWLTVV.

The chain has TRBV10-2 and TRBJ2-3, with D possibly matching TRBD1 (5 bases). Between the trimmed V and J ends, which lost 8 bases and 5 bases, there was a span of 14 bases. The CDR3 runs to 13 residues. Germline V gene sequence: CDR1 WSHSY, CDR2 SAAADI. As DNA, the CDR3 is TGCGCCAGCGGTAGTAGGGGCCGAGATACGCAGTATTTT. Protein sequence: CASGSRGRDTQYF.